What follows are 2 T cell receptor beta chains derived from one specimen sequenced in a study of somatic mutations in cytotoxic T cells in rheumatoid arthritis. Sequenced by immunoSEQ multiplex PCR; TCRdb stores in-frame clones only, minus some. The sample has roughly 20,000 clones, roughly four fifths seen once. The sample was CD8+ T cells sorted from blood. Source of these receptors: an adult with rheumatoid arthritis.

The V and J genes are TRBV15 and TRBJ2-2; D gene unclear. Deletions cut 2 bases from V and 1 base from J, with 11 bases between. Germline CDR1 LNHNV, CDR2 YYDKDF (reference sequence). The length of the CDR3 is 16 residues. CDR3 nucleotides: TGTGCCACCAGCAGACCAATAGCCCTGAACACCGGGGAGCTGTTTTTT. It is translated as CATSRPIALNTGELFF.

This chain joins TRBV5-1 and TRBJ1-2; TRBD1 is a possible D gene (5 bases). This CDR3 contains 15 residues. Looked up from germline, CDR1 is SGHRS and CDR2 is YFSETQ. The V end lost 6 bases, the J end lost 0 bases, and 15 bases lay between the germline ends. CDR3 DNA: TGCGCCAGCACTCCCGTGGCGGGGGCTAACTATGGCTACACCTTC. This translates into CASTPVAGANYGYTF. The full variable domain, rest sourced from reference TRBV5-1 and TRBJ1-2, is KAGVTQTPRYLIKTRGQQVTLSCSPISGHRSVSWYQQTPGQGLQFLFEYFSETQRNKGNFPGRFSGRQFSNSRSEMNVSTLELGDSALYLCASTPVAGANYGYTFGSGTRLTVV.